This passage covers 29 T cell receptor beta chains from one sample sequenced in a study of blood T cell repertoires in COVID-19. Produced via immunoSEQ multiplex PCR; TCRdb's table is partial and in-frame only. The sample holds 350,000 to 450,000 clones, around nine tenths seen once. Source material: PBMCs or T cells enriched from blood (not recorded which). These TCRs come from a woman under 40 who had recovered from COVID-19.

This chain joins TRBV12-5 and TRBJ1-6; D not certain. The V gene's germline CDR1 is LGHNT and CDR2 FRNRAP. The CDR3 totals 14 residues. V lost 3 bases, J lost 6 bases, and 9 bases lay in between. As DNA, the CDR3 is TGTGCTAGTGGTTTCGGGATCGCTAATTCACCCCTCCACTTT. Protein product: CASGFGIANSPLHF.

The chain links TRBV7-2 to TRBJ1-5; D possibly corresponds to TRBD1 (5 bases). Germline lookup yields CDR1 SGHTA and CDR2 FQGNSA. Trimming removed 3 bases at V and 5 bases at J, with 14 bases between. The CDR3 runs to 15 residues. As DNA, the CDR3 is TGTGCCAGCAGCTTGAGGAGGGGCCAGGATCAGCCCCAGCATTTT. The encoded protein is CASSLRRGQDQPQHF.

CDR3 nucleotide sequence: TGTGCCAGCACCTTCGATAGAGGAAATAATCAGCCCCAGCATTTT. This sequence encodes CASTFDRGNNQPQHF. The chain has TRBV2 and TRBJ1-5, with D uncertain. Trimming took 7 bases from V and 4 from J, leaving 17 bases between them. CDR3 size: 15 residues. Germline-derived CDR1 and CDR2 are SNHLY and FYNNEI.

The chain uses TRBV5-1 and TRBJ2-1; 10 bases match TRBD2. The CDR3 is made up of 16 amino acids. Germline CDR1 is SGHRS and CDR2 is YFSETQ. V lost 3 bases to trimming and J lost 9 bases; unmatched junction nucleotides: 12. The CDR3 region is CASSYGGASGSAEQFF. CDR3 coding DNA: TGCGCCAGCAGCTACGGGGGGGCTAGCGGGAGTGCTGAGCAGTTCTTC.

This sequence joins TRBV19 and TRBJ1-2, with a tentative D call TRBD1 (6 bases). V was cut by 6 bases and J by 6 bases, with 17 bases left in between. The length of the CDR3 is 14 residues. The germline V gene has CDR1 LNHDA and CDR2 SQIVND (reference sequence). CDR3 loop: CASRATRGADGYTF. CDR3 in DNA: TGTGCCAGTAGGGCCACCCGGGGGGCCGATGGCTACACCTTC.

The chain is built from TRBV7-9 and TRBJ1-4; D call uncertain. Between the trimmed V and J ends, which lost 7 bases and 4 bases, there was a span of 10 bases. CDR1 is SEHNR and CDR2 is FQNEAQ in the germline V gene (reference sequence). CDR3 length equals 13 residues. The CDR3 reads CASTRSGNEKLFF. For the CDR3, the DNA is TGTGCCAGCACACGTAGCGGTAATGAAAAACTGTTTTTT.

V is TRBV14 and J is TRBJ1-1; tentative D call: TRBD1 (5 bases). There are 13 residues in the CDR3. The germline V gene encodes CDR1 SGHDN and CDR2 FVKESK. The V gene lost 6 bases and the J gene lost 1 base, with 9 bases spanning the gap. CDR3 loop: CASRLGPNTEAFF. The CDR3 nucleotides are TGTGCCAGCAGACTGGGGCCGAACACTGAAGCTTTCTTT.

In nucleotides, the CDR3 is TGTGCGGTGGACAGGGGTGTCCTTGGCTACACCTTC. Amino acid sequence: CAVDRGVLGYTF. The rearrangement joins TRBV28 to TRBJ1-2, with TRBD1 matching 9 bases. The CDR3 spans 12 residues. The germline CDR1 and CDR2 sequences are MDHEN and SYDVKM.

The chain is built from TRBV6-1 and TRBJ1-2; D may be TRBD1 (6 bases). There are 16 residues in the CDR3. V was clipped by 1 base and J by 2 bases, with 14 bases between them. The germline V gene has CDR1 MNHNS and CDR2 SASEGT. The CDR3 loop is CASSEVRQERNYGYTF. Written as DNA, the CDR3 is TGTGCCAGCAGTGAAGTCAGACAGGAAAGGAACTATGGCTACACCTTC.

In its sample, this clone was seen once. The J gene is TRBJ2-2, the V gene TRBV12-3 or TRBV12-4; D gene unclear. The CDR3 sequence is 13 residues long. Trimming shortened V by 3 bases and J by 5 bases, and 7 bases separated the two germline ends. The CDR3 nucleotides are TGTGCCAGCAGTTTTTTCGGGACCGGGGAGCTGTTTTTT. Its translation is CASSFFGTGELFF.

This sequence joins TRBV6-5 and TRBJ2-7, with 9 bases fitting TRBD1. CDR3 length: 14 amino acids. Per germline, CDR1 MNHEY and CDR2 SVGAGI. The trim removed 11 bases at V and 2 bases at J, leaving 10 bases unmatched. In DNA form, the CDR3 reads TGTGCCGTCTCAAAGGGACAGGGCCCCTACGAGCAGTACTTC. It translates to CAVSKGQGPYEQYF.

V is TRBV10-3 and J is TRBJ2-7; perhaps TRBD1 as D (5 bases). Germline CDR1 is ENHRY and CDR2 is SYGVKD. Trimming took 6 bases from V and 4 from J, leaving 10 bases between them. The CDR3 covers 12 residues. The chain's CDR3 is CAISRVDYEQYF. The CDR3 DNA follows: TGTGCCATCAGCAGGGTTGATTACGAGCAGTACTTC.

The CDR3 loop reads CAWSDPRTDYGYTF. For the CDR3, the DNA is TGTGCCTGGAGCGACCCTCGGACTGACTATGGCTACACCTTC. The V and J genes are TRBV30 and TRBJ1-2, with D uncertain. The CDR3 is 14 amino acids. CDR1 and CDR2 from the germline V gene are GTSNPN and SVGIG (reference sequence). V was pared by 3 bases and J by 3 bases, with 14 bases between.

The gene calls are TRBV6-5 and TRBJ1-6; weak D call: TRBD1 (5 bases). The germline V gene has CDR1 MNHEY and CDR2 SVGAGI. V shed 5 bases and J shed 9 bases, with 17 bases lying between them. The CDR3 covers 15 residues. CDR3 nucleotides: TGTGCCAGCAGTAGGGGTGCACAAAATCGTTCACCCCTCCACTTT. As protein: CASSRGAQNRSPLHF.

The chain uses TRBV9 and TRBJ1-2; D gene ambiguous. This CDR3 spans 15 amino acids. Per germline, CDR1 SGDLS and CDR2 YYNGEE. V lost 0 bases and J 5 bases, leaving 14 bases between the germline ends. The CDR3 nucleotides are TGTGCCAGCAGCGTAGATGGCTGGTCCCTTTATGGCTACACCTTC. Its protein is CASSVDGWSLYGYTF.

The rearrangement links TRBV6-5 to TRBJ1-2, with 8 positions matching TRBD1. The CDR3 runs to 16 residues. V gave up 0 bases and J gave up 6 bases; unmatched junction bases: 9. Germline loops: CDR1 MNHEY, CDR2 SVGAGI. CDR3 region: CASSYSGQGAVDGYTF. The CDR3 DNA sequence: TGTGCCAGCAGTTACTCTGGCCAGGGGGCCGTCGATGGCTACACCTTC.

The CDR3 DNA follows: TGTGCCAGCAGCCAACCCACCGGGACAGGGGGTGAAAAACTGTTTTTT. Amino acids: CASSQPTGTGGEKLFF. The chain couples TRBV28 to TRBJ1-4; TRBD1 aligns across 11 bases. CDR1 MDHEN and CDR2 SYDVKM come from the germline V gene. The V gene end was trimmed by 6 bases and the J gene end by 7 bases; junction bases not matched to a gene: 10. This CDR3 is 16 amino acids long.

This clone appeared a single time. This rearrangement joins TRBV30 to TRBJ2-7; tentatively, D is TRBD1 (6 bases). This CDR3 is built from 14 residues. Germline V gene lookup returns CDR1 GTSNPN and CDR2 SVGIG (reference sequence). V gave up 5 bases and J gave up 3 bases, with 17 bases separating them. The CDR3 DNA is TGTGCCTGGTCGGGACACTGGACCTACTACGAGCAGTACTTC. Protein product: CAWSGHWTYYEQYF.

The chain carries TRBV12-3 or TRBV12-4 and TRBJ1-6; tentatively, D is TRBD1 (5 bases). Deletions cut 5 bases from V and 8 bases from J, with 10 bases between. This CDR3 region has 13 residues. The chain's CDR3 is CASSQSTDSPLHF. CDR3 DNA sequence: TGTGCCAGCAGTCAATCGACAGATTCACCCCTCCACTTT.

The CDR3 sequence: CASSLAPPGYGYTF. Written as DNA, the CDR3 is TGCGCCAGCAGCTTGGCCCCGCCGGGGTATGGCTACACCTTC. The chain joins TRBV5-1 to TRBJ1-2; D not resolved. Trimming took off 0 bases at V and 5 bases at J, with 11 bases between the two ends. The CDR3 runs to 14 residues. Germline loops: CDR1 SGHRS, CDR2 YFSETQ.

This sequence joins TRBV5-1 and TRBJ1-3; no definite D call. The germline V gene encodes CDR1 SGHRS and CDR2 YFSETQ. V lost 1 base, J lost 4 bases, and 9 bases lay in between. This CDR3 region has 14 residues. The CDR3 is CASSLTGLGNTIYF. As DNA, the CDR3 is TGCGCCAGCAGCTTGACGGGATTGGGAAACACCATATATTTT. Variable domain in full (rest from reference TRBV5-1 and TRBJ1-3): KAGVTQTPRYLIKTRGQQVTLSCSPISGHRSVSWYQQTPGQGLQFLFEYFSETQRNKGNFPGRFSGRQFSNSRSEMNVSTLELGDSALYLCASSLTGLGNTIYFGEGSWLTVV.

This clone was seen a few times. The chain couples TRBV7-8 to TRBJ1-2; D possibly corresponds to TRBD1 (5 bases). Between the trimmed V and J ends, which lost 1 base and 2 bases, there was a span of 8 bases. Germline loops: CDR1 SGHVS, CDR2 FQNEAQ. This CDR3 has 14 amino acids. In DNA, the CDR3 is TGTGCCAGCAGCTTAGAACCAGGGAACTATGGCTACACCTTC. Translating it yields CASSLEPGNYGYTF. The variable domain in full, with the rest retrieved from reference TRBV7-8 and TRBJ1-2, is GAGVSQSPRYKVAKRGQDVALRCDPISGHVSLFWYQQALGQGPEFLTYFQNEAQLDKSGLPSDRFFAERPEGSVSTLKIQRTQQEDSAVYLCASSLEPGNYGYTFGSGTRLTVV.

The gene calls are TRBV18 and TRBJ1-4; D might be TRBD1 (5 bases). This CDR3 is 17 amino acids long. V lost 3 bases, J lost 7 bases, and 21 bases lay in between. The germline CDR1 and CDR2 sequences are KGHSH and LQKENI. CDR3 residues: CASSPGRLGLQSEKLFF. DNA for the CDR3: TGTGCCAGCTCACCCGGACGCTTGGGACTTCAGTCTGAAAAACTGTTTTTT.

This chain connects TRBV12-3 or TRBV12-4 to TRBJ2-5; a possible D gene is TRBD2 (5 bases). Trimming removed 8 bases at V and 5 bases at J, with 12 bases between. The length of the CDR3 is 12 residues. CDR3 sequence reads: CASGTSPETQYF. CDR3 sequence (DNA): TGTGCCAGCGGCACTAGTCCCGAGACCCAGTACTTC.

Only a few counts were recorded for this clone. V gene TRBV7-3 combines with J gene TRBJ2-1; 7 nucleotides align to TRBD1. The germline CDR1 and CDR2 sequences are SGHTA and FQGTGA. After removal of 3 bases from V and 0 bases from J, the junction contained 8 bases not matched to a gene. The CDR3 sequence is 17 residues long. This chain's CDR3 is CASSFFRGDSSYNEQFF. The CDR3 DNA follows: TGTGCCAGCAGCTTTTTTCGAGGGGACAGCTCCTACAATGAGCAGTTCTTC.

The rearrangement links TRBV30 to TRBJ2-1; TRBD2 is a possible D gene (6 bases). The CDR3 totals 13 residues. The V gene lost 5 bases and the J gene lost 7 bases, with 15 bases spanning the gap. Germline loops: CDR1 GTSNPN, CDR2 SVGIG (reference sequence). The CDR3 DNA reads TGTGCCTGGTCCCAGGGAGGATGGAATGAGCAGTTCTTC. Amino acids: CAWSQGGWNEQFF.

This clone was detected only once. This chain connects TRBV19 to TRBJ2-1, with 7 bases fitting TRBD2. The ends lost 7 bases at V and 2 bases at J; junction bases unmatched: 5. The CDR3 sequence is 14 residues long. Germline-derived CDR1 and CDR2 are LNHDA and SQIVND (reference sequence). The CDR3 DNA is TGTGCCAGTAAAATGGGGAGGGCCTACAATGAGCAGTTCTTC. It translates to CASKMGRAYNEQFF.

V usage is TRBV27 and J usage is TRBJ2-4, with D possibly being TRBD2 (5 bases). V was trimmed by 5 bases and J by 1 base, leaving 12 bases between them. This CDR3 has 15 amino acids. Germline CDR1 MNHEY, CDR2 SMNVEV (reference sequence). The CDR3 nucleotides are TGTGCCAGCAGTCGAGGACTTGGGGCCAAAAACATTCAGTACTTC. This gives the protein CASSRGLGAKNIQYF.

This clone was recorded once. V gene TRBV7-9 combines with J gene TRBJ2-5; D may be TRBD1 (6 bases). V lost 1 base, J lost 6 bases, and 12 bases lay in between. CDR3 size: 14 residues. Germline CDR1 and CDR2: SEHNR and FQNEAQ (reference sequence). CDR3 bases: TGTGCCAGCAGCTTAGTGGGGGCGATCCAGACCCAGTACTTC. Translating it yields CASSLVGAIQTQYF.